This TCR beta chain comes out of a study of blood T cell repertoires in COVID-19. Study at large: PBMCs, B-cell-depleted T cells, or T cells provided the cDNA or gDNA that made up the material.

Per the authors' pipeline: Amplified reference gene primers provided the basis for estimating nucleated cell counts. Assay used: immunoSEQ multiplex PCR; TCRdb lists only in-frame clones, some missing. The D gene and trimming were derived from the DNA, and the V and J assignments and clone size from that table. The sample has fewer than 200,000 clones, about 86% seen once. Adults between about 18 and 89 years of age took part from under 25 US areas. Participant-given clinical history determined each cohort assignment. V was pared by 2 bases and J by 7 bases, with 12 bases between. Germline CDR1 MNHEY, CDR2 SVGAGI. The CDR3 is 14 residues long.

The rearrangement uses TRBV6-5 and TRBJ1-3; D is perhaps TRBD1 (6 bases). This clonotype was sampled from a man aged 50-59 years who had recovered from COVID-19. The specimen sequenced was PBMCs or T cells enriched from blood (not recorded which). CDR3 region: CASSYDRKVNTIYF. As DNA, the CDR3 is TGTGCCAGCAGTTACGACAGGAAAGTTAACACCATATATTTT.